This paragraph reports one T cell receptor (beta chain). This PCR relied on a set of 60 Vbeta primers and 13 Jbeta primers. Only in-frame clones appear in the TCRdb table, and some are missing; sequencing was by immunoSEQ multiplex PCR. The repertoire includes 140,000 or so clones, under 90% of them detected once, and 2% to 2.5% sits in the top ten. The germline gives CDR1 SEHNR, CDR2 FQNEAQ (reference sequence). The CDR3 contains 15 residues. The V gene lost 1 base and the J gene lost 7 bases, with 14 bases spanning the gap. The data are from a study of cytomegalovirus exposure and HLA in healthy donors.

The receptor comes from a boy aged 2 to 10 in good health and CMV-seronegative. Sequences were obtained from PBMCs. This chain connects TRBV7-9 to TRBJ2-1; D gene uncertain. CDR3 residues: CASSLGQAKENEQFF. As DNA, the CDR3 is TGTGCCAGCAGCTTAGGGCAGGCGAAGGAAAATGAGCAGTTCTTC.